This is a list of T cell receptor beta chains from one sample in a study of T-cell reconstitution after alpha-beta-depleted transplantation in children. TCRdb itself ran the PCR reads through MiXCR, one entry per CDR3 protein. The data contain around 960,000 distinct CDR3 sequences, roughly 31% of them singletons. The specimen was PBMCs, mostly from graft donor cells, collected 360 days after TCRalphabeta/CD19-depleted stem cell transplant. These receptor sequences come from a boy under two years old who had a stem cell transplant for SCID, so the T cells may come from the graft donor. Each CDR3 is given with its conserved first and last residue. Fields, in order: J gene, V gene, CDR3 protein.

J: TRBJ1-2
V: TRBV19
CDR3: CASSIYLGDSFNYGYTF

J: TRBJ2-3
V: TRBV20-1
CDR3: CSARRGSHGTDTQYF

J: TRBJ2-7
V: TRBV7-2
CDR3: CASSRAGDVPSYEQYF

J: TRBJ2-1
V: TRBV6-1
CDR3: CASSGLVRGQTYNEQFF

J: TRBJ2-1
V: TRBV20-1
CDR3: CSAKSGQPYNEQFF

J: TRBJ2-7
V: TRBV5-5
CDR3: CASSLPRNEQYF

J: TRBJ2-6
V: TRBV2
CDR3: CASSGHSGANVLTF

J: TRBJ2-4
V: TRBV5-1
CDR3: CASSLGSTGLAKYF

J: TRBJ2-2
V: TRBV7-2
CDR3: CASSLGADLGRELFF

J: TRBJ1-1
V: TRBV20-1
CDR3: CSASDRLMNTEAFF